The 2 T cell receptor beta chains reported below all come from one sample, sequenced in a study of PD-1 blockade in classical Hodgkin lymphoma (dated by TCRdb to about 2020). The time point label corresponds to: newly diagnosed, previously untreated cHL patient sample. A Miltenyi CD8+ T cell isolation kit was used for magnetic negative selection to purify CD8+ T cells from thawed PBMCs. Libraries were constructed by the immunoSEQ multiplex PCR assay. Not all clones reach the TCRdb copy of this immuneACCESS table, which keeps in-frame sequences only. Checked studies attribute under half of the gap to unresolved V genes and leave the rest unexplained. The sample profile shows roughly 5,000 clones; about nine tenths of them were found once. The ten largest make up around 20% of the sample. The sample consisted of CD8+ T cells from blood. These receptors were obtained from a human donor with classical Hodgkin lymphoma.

The CDR3 nucleotides are TGTGCCAGCAGCCCCGGGACAGCCCAGGATTCACCCCTCCACTTT. Translated, it gives CASSPGTAQDSPLHF. This chain uses TRBV11-2 with TRBJ1-6, with TRBD1 matching over 7 bases. Looked up from germline, CDR1 is SGHAT and CDR2 is FQNNGV. After removal of 5 bases from V and 8 bases from J, the junction contained 9 bases not matched to a gene. This CDR3 is 15 amino acids long. The full variable domain, with the rest looked up from reference TRBV11-2 and TRBJ1-6, is EAGVAQSPRYKIIEKRQSVAFWCNPISGHATLYWYQQILGQGPKLLIQFQNNGVVDDSQLPKDRFSAERLKGVDSTLKIQPAKLEDSAVYLCASSPGTAQDSPLHFGNGTRLTVT.

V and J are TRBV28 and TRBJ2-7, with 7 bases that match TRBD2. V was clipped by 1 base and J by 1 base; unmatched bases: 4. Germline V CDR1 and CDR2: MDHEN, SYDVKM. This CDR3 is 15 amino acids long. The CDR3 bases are TGTGCCAGCAGTTTATCCCCAGCGGGGTCCTACGAGCAGTACTTC. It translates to CASSLSPAGSYEQYF.